This TCR beta chain was retrieved from a study of blood T cell repertoires in COVID-19. Measured with immunoSEQ multiplex PCR; TCRdb has only the in-frame clones, and not every one. The sample yields over 100,000 clones, over 70% seen once. The sequencing sample was made of peripheral blood. The TCR sequence derives from a woman between 65 and 79 years old with acute or convalescent COVID-19.

CDR3 residues: CAISEGQGAEAFF. DNA of the CDR3: TGTGCCATCAGTGAGGGTCAGGGGGCAGAAGCTTTCTTT. The J gene is TRBJ1-1, the V gene TRBV10-3, with 8 bases matching TRBD1. V was pared by 2 bases and J by 8 bases, with 4 bases of the junction left unmatched. The CDR3 length is 13 residues. Germline CDR1 reads ENHRY; CDR2 reads SYGVKD.